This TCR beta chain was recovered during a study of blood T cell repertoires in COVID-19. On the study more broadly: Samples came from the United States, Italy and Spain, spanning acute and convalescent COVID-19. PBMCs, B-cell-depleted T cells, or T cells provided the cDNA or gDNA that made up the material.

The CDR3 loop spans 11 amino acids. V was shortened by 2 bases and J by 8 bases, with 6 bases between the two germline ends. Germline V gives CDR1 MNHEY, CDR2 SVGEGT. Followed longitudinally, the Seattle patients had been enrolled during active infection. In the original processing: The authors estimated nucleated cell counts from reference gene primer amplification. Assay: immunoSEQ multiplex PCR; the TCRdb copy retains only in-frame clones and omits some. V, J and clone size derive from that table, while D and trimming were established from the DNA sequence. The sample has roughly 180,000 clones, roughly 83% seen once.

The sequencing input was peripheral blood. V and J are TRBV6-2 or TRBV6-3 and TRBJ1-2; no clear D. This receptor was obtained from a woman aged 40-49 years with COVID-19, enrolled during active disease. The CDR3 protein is CASSYLGGYTF. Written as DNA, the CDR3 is TGTGCCAGCAGTTACCTGGGCGGCTACACCTTC.